The 28 T cell receptor beta chains below were found in one sample sequenced in a study of cytomegalovirus exposure and HLA in healthy donors. A multiplex PCR was run with 60 Vbeta primers and 13 Jbeta primers. Assay used: immunoSEQ multiplex PCR; TCRdb lists only in-frame clones, some missing. Of roughly 190,000 clones listed, roughly 80% are singletons. The source material was PBMCs. These receptors were taken from a woman aged 18-29 years in good health and CMV-seronegative.

The chain has TRBV27 and TRBJ2-7; 8 nucleotides agree with TRBD2. The V gene end was trimmed by 4 bases and the J gene end by 5 bases; junction bases not matched to a gene: 10. The CDR3 is 15 residues long. Germline loops: CDR1 MNHEY, CDR2 SMNVEV (reference sequence). Here the CDR3 reads CASSSARGGLNEQYF. CDR3 coding DNA: TGTGCCAGCAGTTCCGCCCGGGGGGGGCTCAACGAGCAGTACTTC.

The chain combines TRBV6-5 with TRBJ2-5; maybe TRBD1 (6 bases). The length of the CDR3 is 14 residues. The germline V and J ends were trimmed by 4 bases and 4 bases, with 13 bases remaining between them. The germline V gene encodes CDR1 MNHEY and CDR2 SVGAGI. As DNA, the CDR3 is TGTGCCAGCAGTTCTCAAAGACAGGCAGAGACCCAGTACTTC. Protein sequence: CASSSQRQAETQYF.

This chain uses TRBV28 with TRBJ1-2; unclear D gene. V gave up 6 bases and J gave up 2 bases, with 13 bases separating them. CDR1 is MDHEN and CDR2 is SYDVKM in the germline V gene. This CDR3 comprises 14 residues. The CDR3, as DNA: TGTGCCAGCAGCCTCCCACCGGGAAACTATGGCTACACCTTC. This codes for CASSLPPGNYGYTF.

This clone has just a few counts. The chain combines TRBV6-5 with TRBJ1-2, with TRBD1 identical over 10 bases. J was trimmed by 2 bases and V by 4 bases; bases with no gene match: 1. Germline CDR1 reads MNHEY; CDR2 reads SVGAGI. The CDR3 is 14 amino acids. CDR3 in DNA: TGTGCCAGCAGTTCGACAGGGGGCAACTATGGCTACACCTTC. It specifies CASSSTGGNYGYTF.

The chain couples TRBV7-2 to TRBJ2-3; D is unclear. The V gene's germline CDR1 is SGHTA and CDR2 FQGNSA. V was shortened by 11 bases and J by 7 bases, with 16 bases between the two germline ends. The CDR3 extends over 12 amino acids. As DNA, the CDR3 is TGTGCCTCTCGTCTGGAGACTTATACGCAGTATTTT. It yields the protein CASRLETYTQYF.

The chain carries TRBV9 and TRBJ2-1; 8 bases are a match to TRBD2. V shed 0 bases and J 4 bases; nucleotides not matched to a gene: 3. The germline V gene has CDR1 SGDLS and CDR2 YYNGEE. This CDR3 spans 15 amino acids. CDR3 bases: TGTGCCAGCAGCGTAGAACTAGCGGTTTACAATGAGCAGTTCTTC. Amino acids: CASSVELAVYNEQFF.

This clone came up once. The genes are TRBV28 and TRBJ1-2; TRBD1 matches 7 bases. This CDR3 has 17 amino acids. Germline loops: CDR1 MDHEN, CDR2 SYDVKM. J gave up 4 bases and V 2 bases, and 13 bases lay outside the gene matches. CDR3 DNA sequence: TGTGCCAGCAGTTTAACCACTAACAGGGGACATTTCTATGGCTACACCTTC. Its translation is CASSLTTNRGHFYGYTF.

This rearrangement joins TRBV6-5 to TRBJ1-2, with D tentatively TRBD1 (6 bases). The germline V gene has CDR1 MNHEY and CDR2 SVGAGI. The CDR3 loop spans 15 amino acids. Trimming pared 0 bases from V and 2 bases from J, leaving 10 bases between. The CDR3 here is CASSYSWGGNYGYTF. Written as DNA, the CDR3 is TGTGCCAGCAGTTACTCGTGGGGGGGCAACTATGGCTACACCTTC.

In this sample, this clone turned up once. The chain is built from TRBV5-4 and TRBJ2-2; D ambiguous. This CDR3 comprises 15 residues. In germline, CDR1 is SGHNT, CDR2 YYREEE (reference sequence). The germline V and J ends were trimmed by 6 bases and 3 bases, with 15 bases remaining between them. CDR3 amino acids: CASTPRVGDTGELFF. Here the CDR3 DNA reads TGTGCCAGCACCCCTCGGGTTGGAGACACCGGGGAGCTGTTTTTT.

The chain couples TRBV23-1 to TRBJ2-7; perhaps TRBD1 as D (6 bases). TRBV23-1 is filed as an ORF, its function uncertain. Trimming took off 6 bases at V and 0 bases at J, with 15 bases between the two ends. CDR3 length: 15 residues. CDR3 DNA sequence: TGCGCCAGCAGGTTGGGGGCCCCGAGCTCCTACGAGCAGTACTTC. This codes for CASRLGAPSSYEQYF.

The CDR3 nucleotides are TGTGCCAGCAGTTTTGGCCCGCGGCTGTATAGCAATCAGCCCCAGCATTTT. It codes for CASSFGPRLYSNQPQHF. The V gene is TRBV28, the J gene TRBJ1-5; no clear D. Germline V gene data show CDR1 as MDHEN and CDR2 as SYDVKM. The ends were cut back, 3 bases at V and 0 bases at J, with 15 bases in the middle. The CDR3 is 17 residues long. Full variable domain (outside the CDR3, taken from reference TRBV28 and TRBJ1-5): DVKVTQSSRYLVKRTGEKVFLECVQDMDHENMFWYRQDPGLGLRLIYFSYDVKMKEKGDIPEGYSVSREKKERFSLILESASTNQTSMYLCASSFGPRLYSNQPQHFGDGTRLSIL.

The chain links TRBV2 to TRBJ2-2; D not certain. V shed 3 bases and J shed 6 bases, with 14 bases lying between them. Germline CDR1 SNHLY, CDR2 FYNNEI. CDR3 length equals 15 residues. The CDR3 nucleotides are TGTGCCAGCAGTGATACTAAGATGCTAGCCGGGGAGCTGTTTTTT. This encodes CASSDTKMLAGELFF.

This chain uses TRBV6-4 with TRBJ2-5; 13 nucleotides align to TRBD2. Germline V CDR1 and CDR2: MRHNA, SNTAGT. CDR3 length: 20 residues. The junction had 17 bases not matched to a gene; V was cut back by 7 bases and J by 0 bases. The CDR3 sequence is CASTGRVRTSGGTYQETQYF. In nucleotides, the CDR3 is TGTGCCAGCACGGGAAGGGTTCGGACTAGCGGGGGTACCTACCAAGAGACCCAGTACTTC.

This clone was picked up one time. This rearrangement joins TRBV14 to TRBJ2-3, with D perhaps matching TRBD1 (6 bases). The CDR3 is 14 residues long. Per the germline V gene, CDR1 is SGHDN and CDR2 is FVKESK. With 5 bases removed from V and 5 bases from J, the gap between germline ends came to 14 bases. DNA of the CDR3: TGTGCCAGCAGCAACGACAGGATAGGAGATACGCAGTATTTT. Encoded protein: CASSNDRIGDTQYF.

V gene TRBV7-9 combines with J gene TRBJ1-2; TRBD1 is a possible D gene (5 bases). CDR1 is SEHNR and CDR2 is FQNEAQ in the germline V gene (reference sequence). CDR3 length: 14 residues. Trimming pared 5 bases from V and 8 bases from J, leaving 18 bases between. The CDR3 DNA reads TGTGCCAGCAGCGAAGCCCAGGGCTCATACGGCTACACCTTC. Its translation: CASSEAQGSYGYTF. The full variable domain, rest sourced from reference TRBV7-9 and TRBJ1-2, is DTGVSQNPRHKITKRGQNVTFRCDPISEHNRLYWYRQTLGQGPEFLTYFQNEAQLEKSRLLSDRFSAERPKGSFSTLEIQRTEQGDSAMYLCASSEAQGSYGYTFGSGTRLTVV.

The rearrangement links TRBV18 to TRBJ1-2, with D hard to call. CDR1 is KGHSH and CDR2 is LQKENI in the germline V gene. This CDR3 is built from 14 residues. Trimming cost V 3 bases and J 5 bases, with 13 bases left between them. The CDR3 region has the DNA TGTGCCAGCTCACCCCCGGAGGGTTTGTATGGCTACACCTTC. Translating it yields CASSPPEGLYGYTF.

This chain connects TRBV19 to TRBJ1-6; 8 bases are a match to TRBD1. The germline V gene has CDR1 LNHDA and CDR2 SQIVND (reference sequence). The CDR3 length is 15 residues. After removal of 8 bases from V and 7 bases from J, the junction contained 10 bases not matched to a gene. CDR3 DNA sequence: TGTGCCAGTGGGACTGACAGGGGCGAAAATTCACCCCTCCACTTT. Amino acid sequence: CASGTDRGENSPLHF.

The gene calls are TRBV6-6 and TRBJ2-3, with 9 bases fitting TRBD1. J lost 4 bases, V lost 6 bases, and 5 bases had no gene match. The CDR3 loop spans 14 amino acids. Germline V gives CDR1 MNHNY, CDR2 SVGAGI (reference sequence). CDR3 coding DNA: TGTGCCAGCAGCGGACAGGGGTCCGCAGATACGCAGTATTTT. Its translation: CASSGQGSADTQYF.

The CDR3 here is CASSRPGQETQYF. CDR3 nucleotide sequence: TGTGCCAGCAGCCGGCCGGGACAAGAGACCCAGTACTTC. The chain has TRBV7-9 and TRBJ2-5; maybe TRBD2 (5 bases). The CDR3 has 13 amino acids. V gave up 5 bases and J gave up 2 bases, with 9 bases separating them. The germline V gene encodes CDR1 SEHNR and CDR2 FQNEAQ (reference sequence).

The CDR3 DNA sequence: TGCGCCAGCAGCGGGGGACTAGCGGGGGGTTACAATGAGCAGTTCTTC. Its translation is CASSGGLAGGYNEQFF. This rearrangement joins TRBV5-1 to TRBJ2-1, with 15 bases fitting TRBD2. The CDR3 extends over 16 amino acids. Unmatched junction bases numbered 3, after V lost 4 bases and J lost 4 bases. Germline V gene sequence: CDR1 SGHRS, CDR2 YFSETQ. The variable domain in full, completed from reference TRBV5-1 and TRBJ2-1, reads KAGVTQTPRYLIKTRGQQVTLSCSPISGHRSVSWYQQTPGQGLQFLFEYFSETQRNKGNFPGRFSGRQFSNSRSEMNVSTLELGDSALYLCASSGGLAGGYNEQFFGPGTRLTVL.

The rearrangement joins TRBV6-1 to TRBJ2-1, with 16 bases aligning to TRBD2. V dropped 5 bases and J dropped 8; count of bases not matched to a gene: 12. This CDR3 is built from 18 residues. Germline V CDR1 and CDR2: MNHNS, SASEGT. CDR3 nucleotides: TGTGCCAGCAGTCAAGGGACTAGCGGGAGGGACGGGACCGATGAGCAGTTCTTC. Its protein product is CASSQGTSGRDGTDEQFF.

Only a few counts were recorded for this clone. This chain uses TRBV30 with TRBJ1-4; tentative D call: TRBD1 (5 bases). V was pared by 0 bases and J by 11 bases, with 16 bases between. CDR1 is GTSNPN, CDR2 SVGIG, per germline (reference sequence). The length of the CDR3 is 14 residues. The CDR3 DNA is TGTGCCTGGAGTGTACTTGAGGACATCGGGAAACTGTTTTTT. It codes for CAWSVLEDIGKLFF. Together with reference TRBV30 and TRBJ1-4, the CDR3 gives the full variable domain: SQTIHQWPATLVQPVGSPLSLECTVEGTSNPNLYWYRQAAGRGLQLLFYSVGIGQISSEVPQNLSASRPQDRQFILSSKKLLLSDSGFYLCAWSVLEDIGKLFFGSGTQLSVL.

This chain connects TRBV18 to TRBJ2-7; 8 bases are shared with TRBD1. The germline V gene has CDR1 KGHSH and CDR2 LQKENI. The CDR3 covers 16 residues. V shed 3 bases, J shed 6 bases, and the junction held 13 bases outside the gene matches. This chain's CDR3 is CASSPVRQGPQVEQYF. CDR3 nucleotide sequence: TGTGCCAGCTCACCGGTGAGACAGGGGCCCCAGGTCGAGCAGTACTTC.

The chain combines TRBV28 with TRBJ2-7, with D perhaps TRBD1 (6 bases). Germline V CDR1 and CDR2: MDHEN, SYDVKM. V was shortened by 6 bases and J by 3 bases, with 12 bases between the two germline ends. The CDR3 sequence is 13 residues long. Here the CDR3 reads CASRYGQNYEQYF. As DNA, the CDR3 is TGTGCCAGCAGATACGGACAGAACTACGAGCAGTACTTC. The full variable domain, its missing parts supplied by reference TRBV28 and TRBJ2-7, is DVKVTQSSRYLVKRTGEKVFLECVQDMDHENMFWYRQDPGLGLRLIYFSYDVKMKEKGDIPEGYSVSREKKERFSLILESASTNQTSMYLCASRYGQNYEQYFGPGTRLTVT.

The chain uses TRBV12-5 and TRBJ2-7, with TRBD1 matching 8 bases. CDR1 LGHNT and CDR2 FRNRAP come from the germline V gene. The CDR3 totals 18 residues. The ends lost 2 bases at V and 4 bases at J; junction bases unmatched: 16. As DNA, the CDR3 is TGTGCTAGTGGTTTGCCTACACTGGGGGGACAGGTCGATTACGAGCAGTACTTC. It specifies CASGLPTLGGQVDYEQYF.

The CDR3 loop is CAWSIGGRGYTF. The CDR3 region has the DNA TGTGCCTGGAGTATAGGGGGCCGGGGCTACACCTTC. This chain links TRBV30 with TRBJ1-2; 7 bases fit TRBD1. The germline V gene has CDR1 GTSNPN and CDR2 SVGIG (reference sequence). The junction had 5 bases not matched to a gene; V was cut back by 2 bases and J by 8 bases. The length of the CDR3 is 12 residues.

This clone has more than one count but fewer than ten. The V call is TRBV5-1, the J call TRBJ1-4; 9 bases align to TRBD1. There are 16 residues in the CDR3. Germline loops: CDR1 SGHRS, CDR2 YFSETQ. J was trimmed by 5 bases and V by 1 base; bases with no gene match: 6. The CDR3 sequence is CASSLITGTGNEKLFF. The CDR3 nucleotides are TGCGCCAGCAGCTTGATAACCGGGACAGGGAATGAAAAACTGTTTTTT.

The chain is built from TRBV28 and TRBJ2-7; perhaps TRBD2 as D (5 bases). The CDR3 length is 14 residues. CDR1 MDHEN and CDR2 SYDVKM come from the germline V gene. Trimming took off 3 bases at V and 6 bases at J, with 15 bases between the two ends. The CDR3 DNA is TGTGCCAGCAGTTTGATGGGGAGTGTTGGCGAGCAGTACTTC. Translated, it gives CASSLMGSVGEQYF.